The following is a T cell receptor (beta chain) sequence with its context. The data were taken from a study of blood T cell repertoires in COVID-19. Study context: In each case, the material was cDNA or gDNA derived from T cells, B-cell-depleted T cells, or PBMCs.

Authors' methods: Nucleated cell counts were estimated from reference gene primer amplification. Only in-frame clones appear in the TCRdb table, and some are missing; sequencing was by immunoSEQ multiplex PCR. The V and J calls and clone size come from that table; D and trimming were worked out from the DNA. The repertoire holds 140,000 to 150,000 clones, with 80% to 90% as singletons. Per the germline V gene, CDR1 is MNHEY and CDR2 is SMNVEV (reference sequence). The CDR3 extends over 14 amino acids. Trimming cost V 6 bases and J 3 bases, with 9 bases left between them. The TCR was taken from a woman aged 45-65 years with active or convalescent COVID-19. Sequencing was performed on peripheral blood. This rearrangement joins TRBV27 to TRBJ1-6; D not certain. CDR3 in DNA: TGTGCCAGCAGGATGCAGGACTATAATTCACCCCTCCACTTT. This gives the protein CASRMQDYNSPLHF.